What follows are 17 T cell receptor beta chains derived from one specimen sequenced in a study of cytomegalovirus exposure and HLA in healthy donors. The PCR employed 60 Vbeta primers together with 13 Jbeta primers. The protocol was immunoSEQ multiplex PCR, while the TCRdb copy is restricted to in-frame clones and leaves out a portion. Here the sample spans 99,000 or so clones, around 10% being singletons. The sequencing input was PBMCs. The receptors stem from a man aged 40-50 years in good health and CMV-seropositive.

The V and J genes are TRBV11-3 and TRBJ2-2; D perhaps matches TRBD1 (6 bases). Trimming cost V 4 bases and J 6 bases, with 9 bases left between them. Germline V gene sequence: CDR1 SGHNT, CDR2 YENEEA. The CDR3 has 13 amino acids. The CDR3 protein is CASSSQGAGELFF. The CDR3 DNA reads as TGTGCCAGCAGCTCACAGGGCGCCGGGGAGCTGTTTTTT. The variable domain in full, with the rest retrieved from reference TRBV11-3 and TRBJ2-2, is EAGVVQSPRYKIIEKKQPVAFWCNPISGHNTLYWYLQNLGQGPELLIRYENEEAVDDSQLPKDRFSAERLKGVDSTLKIQPAELGDSAVYLCASSSQGAGELFFGEGSRLTVL.

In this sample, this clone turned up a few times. The CDR3 sequence is CASGLAGGETQYF. The CDR3 DNA follows: TGCGCCAGCGGGCTAGCGGGAGGAGAGACCCAGTACTTC. V is TRBV5-1 and J is TRBJ2-5, with 11 bases that match TRBD2. CDR1 and CDR2 from the germline V gene are SGHRS and YFSETQ. The CDR3 is made up of 13 amino acids. The trim removed 7 bases at V and 4 bases at J, leaving 3 bases unmatched.

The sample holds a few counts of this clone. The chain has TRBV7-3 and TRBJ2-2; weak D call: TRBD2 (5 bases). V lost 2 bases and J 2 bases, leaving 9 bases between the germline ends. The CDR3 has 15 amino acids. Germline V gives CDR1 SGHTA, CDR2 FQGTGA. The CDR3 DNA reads TGTGCCAGCAGCTTACGAGGGAGCAACACCGGGGAGCTGTTTTTT. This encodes CASSLRGSNTGELFF.

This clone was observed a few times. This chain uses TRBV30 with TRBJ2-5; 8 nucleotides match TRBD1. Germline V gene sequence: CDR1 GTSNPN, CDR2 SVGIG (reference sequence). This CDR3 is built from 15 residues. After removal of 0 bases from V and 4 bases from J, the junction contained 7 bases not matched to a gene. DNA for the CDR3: TGTGCCTGGAGTGTGAGCGGACAGGGCGGAGAGACCCAGTACTTC. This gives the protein CAWSVSGQGGETQYF.

The CDR3: CASSQPRRSYEQYF. The CDR3 region has the DNA TGTGCCAGCAGCCAGCCCCGGCGGTCCTACGAGCAGTACTTC. The chain links TRBV27 to TRBJ2-7, with unresolved D. V gave up 6 bases and J gave up 1 base, with 13 bases separating them. Germline CDR1 and CDR2: MNHEY and SMNVEV (reference sequence). The CDR3 contains 14 residues.

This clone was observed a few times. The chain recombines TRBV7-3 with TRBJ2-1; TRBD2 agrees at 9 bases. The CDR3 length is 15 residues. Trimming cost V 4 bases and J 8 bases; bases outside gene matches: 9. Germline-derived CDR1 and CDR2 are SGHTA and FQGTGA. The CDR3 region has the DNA TGTGCCAGCAGCTATGCGGGAGGGGCTTGGGATGAGCAGTTCTTC. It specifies CASSYAGGAWDEQFF.

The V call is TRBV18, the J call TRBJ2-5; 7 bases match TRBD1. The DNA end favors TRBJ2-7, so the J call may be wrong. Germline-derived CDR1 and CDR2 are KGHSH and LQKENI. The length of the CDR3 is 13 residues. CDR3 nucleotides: TGTGCCAGCTCAACGGGACAGAACAACGAGCAGTACTTC. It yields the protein CASSTGQNNEQYF.

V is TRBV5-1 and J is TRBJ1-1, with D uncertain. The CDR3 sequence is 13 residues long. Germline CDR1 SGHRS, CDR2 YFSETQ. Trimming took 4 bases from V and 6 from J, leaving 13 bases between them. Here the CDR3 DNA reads TGCGCCAGCAGCCTTGTTCGGGAGGCTGAAGCTTTCTTT. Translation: CASSLVREAEAFF.

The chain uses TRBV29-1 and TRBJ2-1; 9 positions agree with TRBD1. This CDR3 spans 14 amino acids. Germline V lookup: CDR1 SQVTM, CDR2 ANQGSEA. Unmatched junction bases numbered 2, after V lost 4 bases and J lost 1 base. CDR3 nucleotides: TGCAGCGTTGCGGGACAGGGTTCCTACAATGAGCAGTTCTTC. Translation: CSVAGQGSYNEQFF.

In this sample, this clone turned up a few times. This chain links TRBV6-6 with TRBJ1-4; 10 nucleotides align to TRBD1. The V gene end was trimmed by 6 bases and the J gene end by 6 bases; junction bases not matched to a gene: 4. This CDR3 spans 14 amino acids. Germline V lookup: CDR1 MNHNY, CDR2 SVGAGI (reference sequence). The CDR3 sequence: CASRRGQGHEKLFF. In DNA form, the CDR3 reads TGTGCCAGCAGAAGGGGACAGGGGCATGAAAAACTGTTTTTT.

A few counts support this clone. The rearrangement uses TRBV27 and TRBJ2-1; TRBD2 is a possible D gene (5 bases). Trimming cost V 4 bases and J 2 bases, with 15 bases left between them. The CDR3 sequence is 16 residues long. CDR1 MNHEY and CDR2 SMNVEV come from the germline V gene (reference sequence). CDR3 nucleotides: TGTGCCAGCAGTTCAGGACGGGCCGGGGCCTACAATGAGCAGTTCTTC. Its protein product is CASSSGRAGAYNEQFF.

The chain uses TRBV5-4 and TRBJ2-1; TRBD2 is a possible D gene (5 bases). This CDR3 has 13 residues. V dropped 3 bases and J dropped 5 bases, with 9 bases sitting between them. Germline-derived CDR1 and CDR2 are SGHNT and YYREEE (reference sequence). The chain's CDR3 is CASSSGVDNEQFF. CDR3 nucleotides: TGTGCCAGCAGCTCCGGGGTCGACAATGAGCAGTTCTTC.

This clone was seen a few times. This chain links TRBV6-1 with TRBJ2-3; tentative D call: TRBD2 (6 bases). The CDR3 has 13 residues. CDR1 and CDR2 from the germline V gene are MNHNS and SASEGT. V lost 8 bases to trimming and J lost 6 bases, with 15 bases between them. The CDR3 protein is CASYGSFPDTQYF. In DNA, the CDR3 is TGTGCCAGCTACGGGAGTTTCCCCGATACGCAGTATTTT.

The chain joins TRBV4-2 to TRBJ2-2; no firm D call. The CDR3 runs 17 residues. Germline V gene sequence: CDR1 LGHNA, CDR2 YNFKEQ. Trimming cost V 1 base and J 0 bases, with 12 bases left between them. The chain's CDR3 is CASSQGRTDTNTGELFF. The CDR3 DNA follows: TGTGCCAGCAGCCAAGGTCGCACAGATACGAACACCGGGGAGCTGTTTTTT.

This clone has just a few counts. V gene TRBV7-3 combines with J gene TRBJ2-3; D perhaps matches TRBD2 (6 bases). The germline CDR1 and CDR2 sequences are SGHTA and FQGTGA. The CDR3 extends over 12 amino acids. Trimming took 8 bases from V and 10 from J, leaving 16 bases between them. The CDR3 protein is CASGGTLLAQYF. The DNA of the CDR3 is TGTGCCAGCGGCGGGACCCTCTTGGCGCAGTATTTT. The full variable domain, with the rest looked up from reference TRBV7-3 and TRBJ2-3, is GAGVSQTPSNKVTEKGKYVELRCDPISGHTALYWYRQSLGQGPEFLIYFQGTGAADDSGLPNDRFFAVRPEGSVSTLKIQRTERGDSAVYLCASGGTLLAQYFGPGTRLTVL.

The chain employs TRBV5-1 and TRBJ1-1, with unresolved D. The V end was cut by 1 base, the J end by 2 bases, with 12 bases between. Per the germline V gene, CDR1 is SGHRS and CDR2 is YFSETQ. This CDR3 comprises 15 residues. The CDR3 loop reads CASSLMSQVNTEAFF. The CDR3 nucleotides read TGCGCCAGCAGCTTGATGAGTCAGGTAAACACTGAAGCTTTCTTT. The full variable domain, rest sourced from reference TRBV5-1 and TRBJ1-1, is KAGVTQTPRYLIKTRGQQVTLSCSPISGHRSVSWYQQTPGQGLQFLFEYFSETQRNKGNFPGRFSGRQFSNSRSEMNVSTLELGDSALYLCASSLMSQVNTEAFFGQGTRLTVV.

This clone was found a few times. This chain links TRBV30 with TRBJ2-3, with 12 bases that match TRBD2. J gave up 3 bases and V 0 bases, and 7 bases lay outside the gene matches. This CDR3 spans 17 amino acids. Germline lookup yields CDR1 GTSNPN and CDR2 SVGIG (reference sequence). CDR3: CAWSVLIGTSGTDTQYF. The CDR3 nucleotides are TGTGCCTGGAGTGTACTTATCGGGACTAGCGGGACAGATACGCAGTATTTT.